These T cell receptor beta chains were read from a single sample in a study of OX40 agonist ivuxolimab in advanced cancers. Assay: immunoSEQ multiplex PCR; the TCRdb copy retains only in-frame clones and omits some. The sample lists about 62,000 clones; 70% to 80% were seen once. This sample comprised CD4+ or CD8+ T cells sorted from blood, obtained in a trial of the OX40 agonist ivuxolimab. Receptors originate from an adult with an advanced solid tumor such as melanoma, head and neck, liver or kidney cancer. The CDR3 runs from the conserved cysteine through the conserved F or W. Each record gives: clone size, V gene, D gene, J gene, CDR3 DNA, CDR3 protein. D genes are given only for firm matches. Clone size is shown for a subset of rows, as once, few, many or a class of expanded clone.

>-|TRBV6-5|-|TRBJ2-7
TGTGCCAGCACCAAATCAGGTGGAAACGAGCAGTACTTC
CASTKSGGNEQYF
>-|TRBV27|TRBD1|TRBJ1-2
TGTGCCAGCAGCCCCCTGTTGACAGGGTATGGCTACACCTTC
CASSPLLTGYGYTF
>-|TRBV29-1|TRBD2|TRBJ2-7
TGCAGCGTTGTGGGACTAGCGGGGGGCCTTTCCTACGAGCAGTACTTC
CSVVGLAGGLSYEQYF
>-|TRBV7-9|TRBD1|TRBJ2-4
TGTGCCAGCAGCTTAGTCACAGGGGGCAAAAACATTCAGTACTTC
CASSLVTGGKNIQYF
>-|TRBV4-1|-|TRBJ2-7
TGCGCCAGCAGCCAAGATTTGGGACTCTCGATCTACGAGCAGTACTTC
CASSQDLGLSIYEQYF
>few|TRBV14|-|TRBJ1-1
TGTGCCAGCAGCCGACTCCTCGGGGGGACTGAAGCTTTCTTT
CASSRLLGGTEAFF
>-|TRBV2|-|TRBJ2-3
TGTGCCAGCAGTGAACAGGGAACAGATACGCAGTATTTT
CASSEQGTDTQYF
>-|TRBV23-1|TRBD1|TRBJ1-5
TGCGCCAGCAGTCAATCTTCTGGAGCCGGGACAGGGGGCCGTAATCAGCCCCAGCATTTT
CASSQSSGAGTGGRNQPQHF
>-|TRBV19|TRBD2|TRBJ2-5
TGTGCCAGTAGTATGACCCCCACTAGCGGCCAAGAGACCCAGTACTTC
CASSMTPTSGQETQYF
>once|TRBV4-3|-|TRBJ1-5
TGCGCCAGCAGCCAAGATTCAGGATCGAATCAGCCCCAGCATTTT
CASSQDSGSNQPQHF
>-|TRBV4-1|TRBD2|TRBJ2-2
TGCGCCAGCAGCCTTGTGTCTAGCGGGAGAAACACCGGGGAGCTGTTTTTT
CASSLVSSGRNTGELFF